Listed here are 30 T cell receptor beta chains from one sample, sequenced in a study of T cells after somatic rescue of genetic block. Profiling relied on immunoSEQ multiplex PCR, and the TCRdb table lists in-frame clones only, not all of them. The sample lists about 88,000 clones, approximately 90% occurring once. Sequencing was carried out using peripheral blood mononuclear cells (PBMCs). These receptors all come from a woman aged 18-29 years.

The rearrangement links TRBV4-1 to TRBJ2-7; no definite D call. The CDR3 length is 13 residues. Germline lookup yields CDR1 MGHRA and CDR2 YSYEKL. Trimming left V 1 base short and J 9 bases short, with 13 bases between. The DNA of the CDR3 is TGCGCCAGCAGCCAAGTGGGCAGCAAGGCGCAGTACTTC. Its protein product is CASSQVGSKAQYF.

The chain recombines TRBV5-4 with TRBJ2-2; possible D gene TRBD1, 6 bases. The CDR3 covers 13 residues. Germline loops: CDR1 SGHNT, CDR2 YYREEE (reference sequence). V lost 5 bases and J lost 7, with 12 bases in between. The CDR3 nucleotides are TGTGCCAGCAGACTTACAGGGAGCGGGGAGCTGTTTTTT. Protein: CASRLTGSGELFF. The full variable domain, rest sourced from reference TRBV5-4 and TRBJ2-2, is ETGVTQSPTHLIKTRGQQVTLRCSSQSGHNTVSWYQQALGQGPQFIFQYYREEENGRGNFPPRFSGLQFPNYSSELNVNALELDDSALYLCASRLTGSGELFFGEGSRLTVL.

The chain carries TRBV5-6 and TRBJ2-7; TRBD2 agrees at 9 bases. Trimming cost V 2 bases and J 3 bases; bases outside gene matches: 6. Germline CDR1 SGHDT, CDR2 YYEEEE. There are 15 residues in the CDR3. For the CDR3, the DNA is TGTGCCAGCAGCTTTGGGGCGGGAGGGAGCTACGAGCAGTACTTC. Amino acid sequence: CASSFGAGGSYEQYF.

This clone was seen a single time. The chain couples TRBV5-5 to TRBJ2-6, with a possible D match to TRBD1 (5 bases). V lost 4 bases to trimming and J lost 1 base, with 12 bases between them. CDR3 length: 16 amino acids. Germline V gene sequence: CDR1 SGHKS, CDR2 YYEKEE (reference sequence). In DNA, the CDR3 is TGTGCCAGCAGCCCGCAGGGTGGTTCTGGGGCCAACGTCCTGACTTTC. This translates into CASSPQGGSGANVLTF.

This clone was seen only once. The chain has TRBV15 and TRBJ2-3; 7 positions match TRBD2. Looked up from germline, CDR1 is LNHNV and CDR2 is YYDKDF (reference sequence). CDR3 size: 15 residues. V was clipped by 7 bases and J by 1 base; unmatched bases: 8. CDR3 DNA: TGTGCCACCATGCCTGCCCGGGAGGGCACAGATACGCAGTATTTT. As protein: CATMPAREGTDTQYF.

CDR3 nucleotide sequence: TGTGCCAGCAGTGACACGCAGGGGGATTCACCCCTCCACTTT. Its translation is CASSDTQGDSPLHF. This sequence joins TRBV6-1 and TRBJ1-6, with 7 bases identical to TRBD1. The V segment lost 3 bases and the J segment 8 bases; nucleotides outside the gene matches: 4. This CDR3 contains 14 residues. Germline V lookup: CDR1 MNHNS, CDR2 SASEGT.

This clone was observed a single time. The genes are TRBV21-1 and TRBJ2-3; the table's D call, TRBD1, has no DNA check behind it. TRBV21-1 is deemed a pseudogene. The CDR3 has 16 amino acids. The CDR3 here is CASSKGTGGRWDTQYF. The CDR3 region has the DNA TGTGCCAGCAGCAAGGGGACAGGGGGCAGGTGGGATACGCAGTATTTT.

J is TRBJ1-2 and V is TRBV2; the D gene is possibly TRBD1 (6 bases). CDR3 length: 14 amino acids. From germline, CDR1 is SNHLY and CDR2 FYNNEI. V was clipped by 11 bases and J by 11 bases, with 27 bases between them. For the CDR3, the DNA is TGTGCCTCAAAAGGGGGGGGAGACACTTCCTCATACACCTTC. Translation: CASKGGGDTSSYTF.

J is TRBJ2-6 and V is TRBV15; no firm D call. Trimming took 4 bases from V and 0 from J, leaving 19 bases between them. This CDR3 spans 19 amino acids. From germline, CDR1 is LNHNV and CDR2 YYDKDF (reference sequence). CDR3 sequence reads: CATSKAPYSPFSGANVLTF. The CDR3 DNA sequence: TGTGCCACCAGCAAGGCCCCCTATTCACCATTCTCTGGGGCCAACGTCCTGACTTTC.

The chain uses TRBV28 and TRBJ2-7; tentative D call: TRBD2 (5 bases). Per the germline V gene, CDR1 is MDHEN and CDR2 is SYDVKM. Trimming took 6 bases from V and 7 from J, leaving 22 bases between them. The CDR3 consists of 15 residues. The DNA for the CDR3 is TGTGCCAGCAGCCCTCTAGGAAGCGGAGTCTTGGAGCAGTACTTC. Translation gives CASSPLGSGVLEQYF.

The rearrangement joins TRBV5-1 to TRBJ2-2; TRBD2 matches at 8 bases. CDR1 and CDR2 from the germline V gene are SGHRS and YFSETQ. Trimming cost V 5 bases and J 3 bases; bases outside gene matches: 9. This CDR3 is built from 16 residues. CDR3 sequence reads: CASSAVAGQYTGELFF. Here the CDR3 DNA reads TGCGCCAGCAGTGCGGTAGCGGGGCAATACACCGGGGAGCTGTTTTTT.

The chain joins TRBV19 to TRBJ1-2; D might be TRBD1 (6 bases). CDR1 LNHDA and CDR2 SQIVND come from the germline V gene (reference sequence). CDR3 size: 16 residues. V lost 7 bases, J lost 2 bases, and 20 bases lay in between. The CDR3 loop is CASNQQGRVQNYGYTF. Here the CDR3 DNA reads TGTGCCAGTAATCAACAGGGACGGGTTCAAAACTATGGCTACACCTTC.

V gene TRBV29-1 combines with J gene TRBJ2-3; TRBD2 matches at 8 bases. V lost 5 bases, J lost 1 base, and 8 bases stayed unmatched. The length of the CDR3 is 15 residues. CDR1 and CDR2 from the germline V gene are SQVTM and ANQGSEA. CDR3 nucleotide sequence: TGCAGCGTTTTACGTAGAGCGGGAGGCACAGATACGCAGTATTTT. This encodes CSVLRRAGGTDTQYF.

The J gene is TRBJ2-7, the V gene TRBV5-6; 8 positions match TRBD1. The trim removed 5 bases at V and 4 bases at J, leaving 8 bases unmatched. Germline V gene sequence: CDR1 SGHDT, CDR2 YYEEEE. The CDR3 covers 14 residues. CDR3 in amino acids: CASRPDRGRYEQYF. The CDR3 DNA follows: TGTGCCAGCAGACCAGACAGGGGAAGGTACGAGCAGTACTTC.

The CDR3 protein is CRADGYTF. The CDR3 DNA follows: TGCAGGGCAGATGGCTACACCTTC. V is TRBV20-1 and J is TRBJ1-2; no definite D call. The germline CDR1 and CDR2 sequences are DFQATT and SNEGSKA (reference sequence). The length of the CDR3 is 8 residues.

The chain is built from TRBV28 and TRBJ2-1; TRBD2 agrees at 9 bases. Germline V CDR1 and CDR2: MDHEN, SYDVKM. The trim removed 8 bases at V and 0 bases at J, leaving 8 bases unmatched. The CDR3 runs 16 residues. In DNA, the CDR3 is TGTGCCAGCCGACTAGCGGAGGCGAGCTCCTACAATGAGCAGTTCTTC. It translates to CASRLAEASSYNEQFF.

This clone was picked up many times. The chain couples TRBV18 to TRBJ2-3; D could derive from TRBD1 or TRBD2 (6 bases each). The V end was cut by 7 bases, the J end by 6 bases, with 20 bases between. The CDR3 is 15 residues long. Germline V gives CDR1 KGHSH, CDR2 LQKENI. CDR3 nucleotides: TGTGCCAGCTTCCGCCTCGGGGGCCCGGGGGATACGCAGTATTTT. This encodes CASFRLGGPGDTQYF.

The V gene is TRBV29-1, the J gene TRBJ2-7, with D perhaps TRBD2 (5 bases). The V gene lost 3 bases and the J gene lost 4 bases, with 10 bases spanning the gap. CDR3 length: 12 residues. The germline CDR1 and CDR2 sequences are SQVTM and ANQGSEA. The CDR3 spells CSVDLGVYEQYF. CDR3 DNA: TGCAGCGTTGATTTGGGAGTTTACGAGCAGTACTTC.

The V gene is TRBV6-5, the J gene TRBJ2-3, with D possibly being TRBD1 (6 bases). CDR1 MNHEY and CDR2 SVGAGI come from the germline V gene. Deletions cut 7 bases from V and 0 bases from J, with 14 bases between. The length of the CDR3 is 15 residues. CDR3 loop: CASTLDRTSTDTQYF. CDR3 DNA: TGTGCCAGCACCCTGGACAGAACTAGCACAGATACGCAGTATTTT.

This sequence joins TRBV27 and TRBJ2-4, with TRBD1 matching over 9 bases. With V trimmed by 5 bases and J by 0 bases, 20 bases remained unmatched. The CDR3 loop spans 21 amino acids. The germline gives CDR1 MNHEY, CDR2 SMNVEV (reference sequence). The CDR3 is CASSRRRTGQGSSIAKNIQYF. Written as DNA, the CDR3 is TGTGCCAGCAGTCGACGAAGGACGGGACAGGGCTCCTCGATAGCCAAAAACATTCAGTACTTC.

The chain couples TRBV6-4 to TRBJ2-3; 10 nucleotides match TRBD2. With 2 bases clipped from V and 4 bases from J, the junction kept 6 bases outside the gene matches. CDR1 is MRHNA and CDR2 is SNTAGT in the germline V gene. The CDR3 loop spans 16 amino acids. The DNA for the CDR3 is TGTGCCAGCAGTGACCAAAGCGGGAGGGCCCCAGATACGCAGTATTTT. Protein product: CASSDQSGRAPDTQYF.

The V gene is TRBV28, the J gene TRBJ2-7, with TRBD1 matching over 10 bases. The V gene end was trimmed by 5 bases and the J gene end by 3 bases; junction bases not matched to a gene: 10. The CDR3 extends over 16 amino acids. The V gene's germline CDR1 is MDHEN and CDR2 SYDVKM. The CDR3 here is CASSMPLGTGDYEQYF. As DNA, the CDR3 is TGTGCCAGCAGTATGCCCCTGGGGACAGGGGACTACGAGCAGTACTTC.

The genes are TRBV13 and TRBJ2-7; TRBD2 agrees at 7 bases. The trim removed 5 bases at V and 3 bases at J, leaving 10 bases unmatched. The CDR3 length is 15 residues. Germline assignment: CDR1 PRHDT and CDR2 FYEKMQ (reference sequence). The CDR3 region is CASSPSSGTYYEQYF. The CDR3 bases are TGTGCCAGCAGCCCATCGAGCGGGACTTACTACGAGCAGTACTTC. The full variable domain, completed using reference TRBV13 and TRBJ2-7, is AAGVIQSPRHLIKEKRETATLKCYPIPRHDTVYWYQQGPGQDPQFLISFYEKMQSDKGSIPDRFSAQQFSDYHSELNMSSLELGDSALYFCASSPSSGTYYEQYFGPGTRLTVT.

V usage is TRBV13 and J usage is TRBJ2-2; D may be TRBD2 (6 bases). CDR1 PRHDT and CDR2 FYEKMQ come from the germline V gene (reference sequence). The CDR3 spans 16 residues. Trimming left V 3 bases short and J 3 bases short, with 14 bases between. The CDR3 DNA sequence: TGTGCCAGCAGCTTTGGAGGGAGGCCGGACACCGGGGAGCTGTTTTTT. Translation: CASSFGGRPDTGELFF.

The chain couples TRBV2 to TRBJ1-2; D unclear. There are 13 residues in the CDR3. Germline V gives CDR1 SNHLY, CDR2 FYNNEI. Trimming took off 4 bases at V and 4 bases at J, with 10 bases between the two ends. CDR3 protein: CASSVSHVYGYTF. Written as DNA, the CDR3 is TGTGCCAGCAGTGTGTCCCACGTCTATGGCTACACCTTC.

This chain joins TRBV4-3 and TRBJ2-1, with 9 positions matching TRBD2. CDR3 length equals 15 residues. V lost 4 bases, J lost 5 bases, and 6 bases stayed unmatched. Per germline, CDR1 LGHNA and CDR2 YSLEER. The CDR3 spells CASSPGTSSDNEQFF. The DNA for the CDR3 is TGCGCCAGCAGCCCAGGGACTAGCAGCGACAATGAGCAGTTCTTC.

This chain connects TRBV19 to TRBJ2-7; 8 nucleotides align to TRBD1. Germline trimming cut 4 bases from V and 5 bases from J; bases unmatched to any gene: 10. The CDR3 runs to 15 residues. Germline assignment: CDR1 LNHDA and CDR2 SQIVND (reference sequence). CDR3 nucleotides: TGTGCCAGTAGTAAACCCCAGGGGGCAGGTGACGAGCAGTACTTC. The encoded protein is CASSKPQGAGDEQYF.

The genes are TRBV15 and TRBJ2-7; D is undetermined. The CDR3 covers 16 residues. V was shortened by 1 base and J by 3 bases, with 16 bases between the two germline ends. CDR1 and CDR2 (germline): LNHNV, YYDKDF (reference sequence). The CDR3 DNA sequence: TGTGCCACCAGCAGAGTACGAAGTAAACAGAGCTACGAGCAGTACTTC. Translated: CATSRVRSKQSYEQYF.

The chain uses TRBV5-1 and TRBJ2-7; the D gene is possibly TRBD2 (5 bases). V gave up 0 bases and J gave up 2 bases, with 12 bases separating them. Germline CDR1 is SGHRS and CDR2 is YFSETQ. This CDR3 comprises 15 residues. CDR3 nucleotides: TGCGCCAGCAGCTTGGATCCACAGAGGGCCTACGAGCAGTACTTC. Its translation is CASSLDPQRAYEQYF.

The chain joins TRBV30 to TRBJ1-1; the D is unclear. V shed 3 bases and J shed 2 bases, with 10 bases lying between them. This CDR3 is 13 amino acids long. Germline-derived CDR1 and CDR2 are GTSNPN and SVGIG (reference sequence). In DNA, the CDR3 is TGTGCCTGGAGGTCAGGAATTAACACTGAAGCTTTCTTT. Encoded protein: CAWRSGINTEAFF. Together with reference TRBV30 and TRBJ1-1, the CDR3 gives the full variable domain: SQTIHQWPATLVQPVGSPLSLECTVEGTSNPNLYWYRQAAGRGLQLLFYSVGIGQISSEVPQNLSASRPQDRQFILSSKKLLLSDSGFYLCAWRSGINTEAFFGQGTRLTVV.